A single sample is the source of the 9 T cell receptor beta chains below, sequenced in a study of T cell responses to AZD1222 COVID-19 vaccine. The data were produced by immunoSEQ multiplex PCR, yet TCRdb's version contains in-frame clones alone and is incomplete. The sample yields about 150,000 clones, around 90% seen once. The starting material was peripheral blood, obtained 28 days after the second AZD1222 dose. All receptors derive from an adult who received the AZD1222 COVID-19 vaccine.

DNA of the CDR3: TGTGCCAGCACCGCGGAAAGGGTATACTACAATGAGCAGTTCTTC. It codes for CASTAERVYYNEQFF. This rearrangement joins TRBV7-6 to TRBJ2-1; D is unclear. V lost 7 bases and J 3 bases, leaving 16 bases between the germline ends. In germline, CDR1 is SGHVS, CDR2 FNYEAQ. This CDR3 has 15 amino acids.

The rearrangement joins TRBV5-4 to TRBJ1-2, with 8 nucleotides matching TRBD1. Looked up from germline, CDR1 is SGHNT and CDR2 is YYREEE (reference sequence). This CDR3 is 16 amino acids long. V was clipped by 4 bases and J by 5 bases; unmatched bases: 13. DNA of the CDR3: TGTGCCAGCAGCGATCACCGACAGGGGCAGGGGTATGGCTACACCTTC. This translates into CASSDHRQGQGYGYTF.

The chain employs TRBV7-9 and TRBJ1-2; D is unresolved. CDR1 and CDR2 (germline): SEHNR, FQNEAQ (reference sequence). V lost 1 base and J 8 bases, leaving 11 bases between the germline ends. This CDR3 has 13 residues. The CDR3 region has the DNA TGTGCCAGCAGCTTAGGGCGGGGAGGGGGCTACACCTTC. Translation gives CASSLGRGGGYTF.

The chain uses TRBV19 and TRBJ2-2; D ambiguous. V dropped 3 bases and J dropped 11 bases, with 7 bases sitting between them. Germline V CDR1 and CDR2: LNHDA, SQIVND (reference sequence). CDR3 length: 11 residues. Here the CDR3 reads CASSMWGELFF. In DNA form, the CDR3 reads TGTGCCAGTAGTATGTGGGGTGAGCTGTTTTTT.

The CDR3 is CASSEVRGRGTEAFF. The DNA of the CDR3 is TGTGCCAGCAGTGAAGTCCGCGGCAGGGGAACTGAAGCTTTCTTT. The chain is built from TRBV6-1 and TRBJ1-1; D possibly corresponds to TRBD1 (6 bases). This CDR3 is built from 15 residues. V was trimmed by 1 base and J by 5 bases, leaving 14 bases between them. CDR1 is MNHNS and CDR2 is SASEGT in the germline V gene.

The chain combines TRBV9 with TRBJ1-6; no clear D. V dropped 5 bases and J dropped 11 bases, with 20 bases sitting between them. CDR1 is SGDLS and CDR2 is YYNGEE in the germline V gene. The CDR3 extends over 15 amino acids. The CDR3 is CASSPEMGMTTPLHF. The CDR3 bases are TGTGCCAGCAGTCCTGAGATGGGGATGACGACACCCCTCCACTTT. Supplemented by reference TRBV9 and TRBJ1-6, the full variable domain reads DSGVTQTPKHLITATGQRVTLRCSPRSGDLSVYWYQQSLDQGLQFLIQYYNGEERAKGNILERFSAQQFPDLHSELNLSSLELGDSALYFCASSPEMGMTTPLHFGNGTRLTVT.

V usage is TRBV6-4 and J usage is TRBJ1-6; 7 nucleotides agree with TRBD1. J gave up 8 bases and V 5 bases, and 9 bases lay outside the gene matches. From germline, CDR1 is MRHNA and CDR2 SNTAGT. The length of the CDR3 is 15 residues. CDR3: CASSPGGSGDSPLHF. As DNA, the CDR3 is TGTGCCAGCAGTCCAGGGGGGTCCGGTGATTCACCCCTCCACTTT.

This clone was seen only once. The J gene is TRBJ1-4, the V gene TRBV25-1; possibly TRBD1 for D (6 bases). The germline V and J ends were trimmed by 1 base and 5 bases, with 11 bases remaining between them. The CDR3 is 15 amino acids. CDR1 is MGHDK, CDR2 SYGVNS, per germline. The CDR3 is CASSEWGRGNEKLFF. DNA for the CDR3: TGTGCCAGCAGTGAATGGGGCAGGGGAAATGAAAAACTGTTTTTT.

V usage is TRBV5-6 and J usage is TRBJ2-5; 7 nucleotides match TRBD2. Trimming at V came to 3 bases and at J to 5 bases, leaving 13 bases not matched to a gene. The CDR3 consists of 16 residues. Looked up from germline, CDR1 is SGHDT and CDR2 is YYEEEE. CDR3 sequence reads: CASSWGYRGVMETQYF. The DNA of the CDR3 is TGTGCCAGCAGCTGGGGCTATCGGGGGGTAATGGAGACCCAGTACTTC.